This T cell receptor beta chain was identified during a study of spatial heterogeneity in lung cancer. The overall study: An average of more than ten raw reads was observed per unique TCR and UMI combination.

A unique molecular identifier was carried by every single TCR cDNA molecule. TCRdb fed the 5' RACE reads into MiXCR, producing one record per CDR3 protein. This sample carries roughly 3,000 distinct CDR3 sequences, approximately 9.4% of them seen once, and the ten largest clones take over 25%. The time point here: sample taken at primary tumor resection. The study sequenced unsorted whole RNA from tumor, nontumor lung or frozen PBMC. Trimming took 5 bases from V and 6 from J, leaving 10 bases between them. The CDR3 loop spans 13 amino acids. Germline assignment: CDR1 ENHRY and CDR2 SYGVKD. The sequences come from normal lung tissue next to the tumor, collected at surgery. The chain couples TRBV10-3 to TRBJ2-2; unclear D gene. This TCR came from a male donor with early-stage non-small cell lung cancer. The CDR3 nucleotides read TGTGCCATCAGTTATGATCCTCCCGGGGAGCTGTTTTTT. Translating it yields CAISYDPPGELFF.